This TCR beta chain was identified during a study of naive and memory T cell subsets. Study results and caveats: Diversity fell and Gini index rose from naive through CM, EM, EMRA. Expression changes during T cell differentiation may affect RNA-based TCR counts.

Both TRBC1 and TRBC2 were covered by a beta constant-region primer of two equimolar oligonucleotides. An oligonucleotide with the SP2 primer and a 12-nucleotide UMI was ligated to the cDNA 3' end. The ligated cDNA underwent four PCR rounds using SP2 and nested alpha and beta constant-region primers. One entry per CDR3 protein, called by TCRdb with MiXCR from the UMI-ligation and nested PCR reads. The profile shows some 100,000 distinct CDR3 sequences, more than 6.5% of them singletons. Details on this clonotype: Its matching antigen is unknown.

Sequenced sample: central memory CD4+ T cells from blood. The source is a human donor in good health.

The CDR3 region has the DNA TGTGCCAGCAGCCGGACAGGGGGTGAAGGAAAACTGTTTTTT. This encodes CASSRTGGEGKLFF. The J gene is TRBJ1-4, the V gene TRBV11-2, with 10 bases lining up with TRBD1. The ends lost 5 bases at V and 10 bases at J; junction bases unmatched: 7. This CDR3 has 14 residues. CDR1 SGHAT and CDR2 FQNNGV come from the germline V gene.